This entry is about one T cell receptor (beta chain). Clones were read by immunoSEQ multiplex PCR, and TCRdb kept only the in-frame ones, dropping some. The repertoire includes roughly 120,000 clones, around nine tenths of them detected once, and roughly 2.1% sits in the top ten. This sample is drawn from a study of blood T cell repertoires in COVID-19. Study in general: T cells, B-cell-depleted T cells, or PBMCs supplied cDNA or gDNA.

Specimen: peripheral blood. This receptor was identified in a woman in her forties or fifties with acute or convalescent COVID-19.

The CDR3: CASSVLAGSNTGELFF. The CDR3, as DNA: TGTGCCAGCAGCGTACTAGCGGGATCTAACACCGGGGAGCTGTTTTTT. V usage is TRBV9 and J usage is TRBJ2-2; 9 bases map to TRBD2. The length of the CDR3 is 16 residues. Germline CDR1 and CDR2: SGDLS and YYNGEE. V was clipped by 1 base and J by 2 bases; unmatched bases: 3.